Listed below are T cell receptor beta chains from one sample, sequenced in a study of cytomegalovirus exposure and HLA in healthy donors. Sequencing was performed with immunoSEQ multiplex PCR; in TCRdb, only in-frame clones are kept and a portion is missing. Of around 170,000 clones detected, approximately 75% appear once; the ten largest clones hold roughly 1.6%. The sequenced sample consisted of PBMCs. The source is a girl under 18 in good health and CMV-seronegative. CDR3s include the opening cysteine and the closing phenylalanine or tryptophan.

j_gene	v_gene	CDR3aa
TRBJ2-7	TRBV14	CASSRSSYEQYF
TRBJ2-7	TRBV29-1	CSVEVAETMEYF
TRBJ2-7	TRBV5-1	CASSSVTGVSYEQYF
TRBJ2-7	TRBV18	CASSPTEDEQYF
TRBJ2-1	TRBV5-4	CASSPSAGGLNEQFF
TRBJ1-2	TRBV7-9	CASSYSGGWGYGYTF
TRBJ1-5	TRBV29-1	CSVANRNQPQHF
TRBJ1-4	TRBV5-1	CASSPARGPNEKLFF
TRBJ2-1	TRBV2	CASSERRGYNEQFF
TRBJ1-1	TRBV7-3	CASSLTWRGDTEAFF